This T cell receptor (beta chain) was sequenced for a study of blood T cell repertoires in COVID-19. For the study at large: PBMCs, B-cell-depleted T cells, or T cells were the source of the cDNA or gDNA that made up the material.

CDR1 is MNHEY and CDR2 is SVGAGI in the germline V gene. The germline V and J ends were trimmed by 2 bases and 0 bases, with 13 bases remaining between them. The CDR3 sequence is 16 residues long. Clones were sequenced by immunoSEQ multiplex PCR, and TCRdb holds only the in-frame ones, with some missing. The data show 200,000 to 300,000 clones, roughly 85% seen once. Recruited during active infection, patients (from Seattle) were subsequently followed longitudinally. Sequences were obtained from peripheral blood. The sequence was collected from a man aged 50-59 years with COVID-19, enrolled during active disease. The V gene is TRBV6-5, the J gene TRBJ1-1, with D possibly TRBD1 on 6 matching bases. CDR3 amino acids: CASSYPRTAVNTEAFF. CDR3 sequence (DNA): TGTGCCAGCAGTTACCCGAGGACAGCGGTGAACACTGAAGCTTTCTTT.